These T cell receptor beta chains were read from a single sample in a study of T cells in Graves' hyperthyroidism and ophthalmopathy. TCRdb fed the multiplex PCR reads into MiXCR, producing one record per CDR3 protein. The sample records roughly 560,000 distinct CDR3 sequences, about 14% being singletons. The specimen was blood. The receptors were sampled from a woman in her 40s with Graves' ophthalmopathy. The CDR3 runs from the conserved cysteine through the conserved F or W. The order of the fields is D gene, J gene, V gene, clone size, CDR3 protein, CDR3 DNA. D genes are given only for firm matches. Clone size is shown for a subset of rows, as once, few, many or a class of expanded clone.

-,TRBJ2-7,TRBV4-3,-,CASSQDLRAVYEQYF,TGCGCCAGCAGCCAAGATTTAAGGGCTGTCTACGAGCAGTACTTC
TRBD1,TRBJ2-5,TRBV6-1,many,CASSEYRGLETQYF,TGTGCCAGCAGTGAATACAGGGGGCTGGAGACCCAGTACTTC
-,TRBJ2-5,TRBV6-5,many,CASSQEDSPQETQYF,TGTGCCAGCAGTCAGGAAGACTCACCCCAAGAGACCCAGTACTTC
-,TRBJ2-7,TRBV4-1,many,CASSRTATYEQYF,TGCGCCAGCAGCCGGACAGCGACCTACGAGCAGTACTTC
TRBD2,TRBJ2-5,TRBV6-2/TRBV6-3,-,CASSYPGLAGETQYF,TGTGCCAGCAGTTACCCTGGACTAGCGGGAGAGACCCAGTACTTC
TRBD1,TRBJ2-7,TRBV7-2,-,CASSLSSTGGLEQYF,TGTGCCAGCAGCTTATCGTCAACAGGGGGACTCGAGCAGTACTTC
-,TRBJ2-5,TRBV12-3/TRBV12-4,many,CASSSRGGTQYF,TGTGCCAGCAGTTCCAGGGGTGGGACCCAGTACTTC
-,TRBJ1-5,TRBV28,many,CASSPGEWPQHF,TGTGCCAGCAGTCCCGGCGAATGGCCCCAGCATTTT
TRBD1,TRBJ1-2,TRBV29-1,few,CSATGGIYGYTF,TGCAGCGCGACAGGGGGCATCTATGGCTACACCTTC
-,TRBJ1-3,TRBV12-3/TRBV12-4,many,CASSVQGAGNTIYF,TGTGCCAGCAGCGTACAGGGAGCTGGAAACACCATATATTTT
-,TRBJ2-2,TRBV28,many,CASSSPAGRDTTGELFF,TGTGCCAGCAGCTCTCCCGCAGGACGGGACACCACCGGGGAGCTGTTTTTT
-,TRBJ1-1,TRBV12-3/TRBV12-4,many,CASSLVSLAFF,TGTGCCAGCAGTTTAGTGAGTTTGGCTTTCTTT
-,TRBJ2-7,TRBV24-1,many,CATSDFAGGPASSYEQYF,TGTGCCACCAGTGATTTTGCCGGGGGACCTGCTAGCTCCTACGAGCAGTACTTC
-,TRBJ1-5,TRBV12-3/TRBV12-4,many,CASSLYPPGHLLHF,TGTGCCAGCAGTTTATACCCGCCGGGACACCTATTGCATTTT
-,TRBJ2-7,TRBV11-3,many,CASSLETGSSYEQYF,TGTGCCAGCAGTTTAGAGACAGGCAGCTCCTACGAGCAGTACTTC
-,TRBJ2-5,TRBV6-1,many,CASSEWGRPATGETQYF,TGTGCCAGCAGTGAATGGGGTAGACCAGCCACGGGAGAGACCCAGTACTTC
-,TRBJ2-7,TRBV30,few,CACRKTYEQYF,TGTGCCTGCAGGAAAACCTACGAGCAGTACTTC
-,TRBJ2-7,TRBV18,many,CASSPTGHEQYF,TGTGCCAGCAGTCCTACAGGGCACGAGCAGTACTTC
-,TRBJ2-7,TRBV28,-,CASSYRREQYF,TGTGCCAGCAGTTACCGACGCGAGCAGTACTTC